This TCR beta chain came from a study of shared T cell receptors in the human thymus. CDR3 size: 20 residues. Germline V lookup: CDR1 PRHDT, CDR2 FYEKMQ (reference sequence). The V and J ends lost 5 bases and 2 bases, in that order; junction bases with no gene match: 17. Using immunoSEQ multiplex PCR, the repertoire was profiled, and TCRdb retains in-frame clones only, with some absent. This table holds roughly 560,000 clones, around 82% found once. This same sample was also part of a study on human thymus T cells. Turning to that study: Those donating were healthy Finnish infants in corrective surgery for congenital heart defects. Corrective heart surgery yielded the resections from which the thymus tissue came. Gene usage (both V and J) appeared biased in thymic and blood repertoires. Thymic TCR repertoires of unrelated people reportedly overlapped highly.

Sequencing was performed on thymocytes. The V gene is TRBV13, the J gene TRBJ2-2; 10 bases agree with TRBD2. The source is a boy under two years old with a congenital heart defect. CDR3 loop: CASSLRTSGPLWGNTGELFF. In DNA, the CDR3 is TGTGCCAGCAGCCTCCGGACTAGCGGACCCCTCTGGGGTAACACCGGGGAGCTGTTTTTT.